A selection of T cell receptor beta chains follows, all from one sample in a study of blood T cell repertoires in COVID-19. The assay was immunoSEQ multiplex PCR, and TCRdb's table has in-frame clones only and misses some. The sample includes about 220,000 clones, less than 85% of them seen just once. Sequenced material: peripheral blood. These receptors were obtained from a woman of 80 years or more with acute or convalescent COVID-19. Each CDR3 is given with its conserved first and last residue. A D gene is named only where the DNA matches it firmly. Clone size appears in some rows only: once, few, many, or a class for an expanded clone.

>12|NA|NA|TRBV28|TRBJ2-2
CASSSYTGELFF
TGTGCCAGCAGTTCGTACACCGGGGAGCTGTTTTTT
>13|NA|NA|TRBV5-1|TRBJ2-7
CASSLVLENEQYF
TGCGCCAGCAGCTTGGTACTAGAAAACGAGCAGTACTTC
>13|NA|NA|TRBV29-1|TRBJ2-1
CSVLVGGGDEQFF
TGCAGCGTTCTTGTGGGCGGGGGCGATGAGCAGTTCTTC
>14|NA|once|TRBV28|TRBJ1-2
CASSLGAGRYGYTF
TGTGCCAGCAGCCTGGGGGCCGGCCGCTATGGCTACACCTTC
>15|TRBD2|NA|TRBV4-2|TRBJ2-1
CASSQGLAGGNEQFF
TGTGCCAGCAGCCAAGGACTAGCGGGGGGAAATGAGCAGTTCTTC
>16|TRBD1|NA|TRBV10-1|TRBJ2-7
CASSESTRDRGDEQYF
TGCGCCAGCAGTGAGTCGACCCGGGACAGGGGAGACGAGCAGTACTTC
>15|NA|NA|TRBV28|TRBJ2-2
CASSPGTIDTGELFF
TGTGCCAGCAGTCCCGGGACAATCGACACCGGGGAGCTGTTTTTT
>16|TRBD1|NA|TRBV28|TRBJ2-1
CASSWMDRVSYNEQFF
TGTGCCAGCAGTTGGATGGACAGGGTGTCCTACAATGAGCAGTTCTTC
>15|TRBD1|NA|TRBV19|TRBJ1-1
CASSIQGAQNTEAFF
TGTGCCAGTAGTATACAGGGGGCGCAGAACACTGAAGCTTTCTTT
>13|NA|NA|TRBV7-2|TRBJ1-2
CASSLAQGDGYTF
TGTGCCAGCAGCTTAGCACAGGGAGATGGCTACACCTTC
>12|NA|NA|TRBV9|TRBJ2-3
CASSLSTDTQYF
TGTGCCAGCAGCCTTAGTACAGATACGCAGTATTTT
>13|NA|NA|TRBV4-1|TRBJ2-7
CASSHRQWERQYF
TGCGCCAGCAGCCATAGACAATGGGAGCGGCAGTACTTC
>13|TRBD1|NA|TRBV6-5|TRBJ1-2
CASTAGQNYGYTF
TGTGCCAGCACCGCGGGACAGAACTATGGCTACACCTTC
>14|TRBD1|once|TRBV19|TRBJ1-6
CASMDRGDNSPLHF
TGTGCCAGCATGGACAGGGGCGACAATTCACCCCTCCACTTT
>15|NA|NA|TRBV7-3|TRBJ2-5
CASNSGGPTQETQYF
TGTGCCAGCAACTCCGGAGGGCCCACCCAAGAGACCCAGTACTTC
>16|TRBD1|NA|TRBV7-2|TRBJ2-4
CASSFWDRGTPGIQYF
TGTGCCAGCAGCTTCTGGGACAGGGGCACCCCAGGGATTCAGTACTTC
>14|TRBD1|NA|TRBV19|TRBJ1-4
CASSTPGGVEKLFF
TGTGCCAGTAGTACTCCAGGGGGCGTTGAAAAACTGTTTTTT
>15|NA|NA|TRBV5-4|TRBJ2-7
CASSLRSNPSYEQYF
TGTGCCAGCAGCCTGAGGTCTAACCCCTCCTACGAGCAGTACTTC
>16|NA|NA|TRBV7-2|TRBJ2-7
CASSSPWGGVGGEQYF
TGTGCCAGCAGCTCCCCCTGGGGAGGTGTCGGGGGCGAGCAGTACTTC
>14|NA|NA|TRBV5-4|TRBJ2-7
CAGARDSGAYEQYF
TGTGCCGGGGCCCGGGACTCAGGCGCCTACGAGCAGTACTTC
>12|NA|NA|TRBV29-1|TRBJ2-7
CSVGGFDYEQYF
TGCAGCGTTGGAGGGTTCGACTACGAGCAGTACTTC
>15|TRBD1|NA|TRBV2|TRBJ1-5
CASNLDRASNQPQHF
TGTGCCAGCAACCTTGACAGGGCGAGCAATCAGCCCCAGCATTTT
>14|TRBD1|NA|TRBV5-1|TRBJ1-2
CASSLGQGNYGYTF
TGCGCCAGCAGCCTCGGACAGGGTAACTATGGCTACACCTTC
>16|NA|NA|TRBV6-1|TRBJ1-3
CASSEVAGAGGNTIYF
TGTGCCAGCAGTGAAGTCGCGGGGGCGGGTGGAAACACCATATATTTT
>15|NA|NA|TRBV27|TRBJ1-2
CASSPQGGDPYGYTF
TGTGCCAGCAGTCCACAGGGTGGGGACCCTTATGGCTACACCTTC
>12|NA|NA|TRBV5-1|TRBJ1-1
CASSLYRAEAFF
TGCGCCAGCAGCTTATACAGGGCTGAAGCTTTCTTT
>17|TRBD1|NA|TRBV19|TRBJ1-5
CASSEGQGALGNQPQHF
TGTGCCAGTAGTGAGGGACAGGGGGCGTTAGGCAATCAGCCCCAGCATTTT
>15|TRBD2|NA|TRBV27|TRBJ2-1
CASSWTSGVRAEQFF
TGTGCCAGCAGTTGGACTAGCGGGGTAAGGGCTGAGCAGTTCTTC
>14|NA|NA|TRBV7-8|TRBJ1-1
CASSAIAGDTEAFF
TGTGCCAGCAGCGCCATCGCCGGGGACACTGAAGCTTTCTTT
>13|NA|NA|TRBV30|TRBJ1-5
CAWREGEYQPQHF
TGTGCCTGGAGAGAGGGGGAATACCAGCCCCAGCATTTT
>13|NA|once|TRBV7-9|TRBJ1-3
CASTGGGSNTIYF
TGTGCCAGCACCGGGGGGGGCTCAAACACCATATATTTT
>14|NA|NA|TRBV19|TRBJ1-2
CASISGGADYGYTF
TGTGCCAGCATTAGCGGGGGAGCTGACTATGGCTACACCTTC
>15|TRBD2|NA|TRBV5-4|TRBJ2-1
CASSLGLAVPHEQFF
TGTGCCAGCAGCTTGGGACTAGCGGTACCACATGAGCAGTTCTTC
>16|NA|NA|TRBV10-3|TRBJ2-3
CAISEGGSGSIDTQYF
TGTGCCATCAGTGAGGGGGGCTCAGGATCGATAGATACGCAGTATTTT
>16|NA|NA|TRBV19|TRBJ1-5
CASSMGAGVARGPQHF
TGTGCCAGTAGTATGGGGGCAGGTGTTGCCCGGGGGCCCCAGCATTTT
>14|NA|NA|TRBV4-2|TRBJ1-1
CASSQDPPYTEAFF
TGTGCCAGCAGCCAAGATCCCCCGTACACTGAAGCTTTCTTT
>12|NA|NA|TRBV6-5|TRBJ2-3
CASRESTDTQYF
TGTGCCAGCAGGGAGAGCACAGATACGCAGTATTTT
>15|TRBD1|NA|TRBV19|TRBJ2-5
CASSSGWDSGETQYF
TGTGCCAGTAGTTCGGGGTGGGACAGCGGAGAGACCCAGTACTTC